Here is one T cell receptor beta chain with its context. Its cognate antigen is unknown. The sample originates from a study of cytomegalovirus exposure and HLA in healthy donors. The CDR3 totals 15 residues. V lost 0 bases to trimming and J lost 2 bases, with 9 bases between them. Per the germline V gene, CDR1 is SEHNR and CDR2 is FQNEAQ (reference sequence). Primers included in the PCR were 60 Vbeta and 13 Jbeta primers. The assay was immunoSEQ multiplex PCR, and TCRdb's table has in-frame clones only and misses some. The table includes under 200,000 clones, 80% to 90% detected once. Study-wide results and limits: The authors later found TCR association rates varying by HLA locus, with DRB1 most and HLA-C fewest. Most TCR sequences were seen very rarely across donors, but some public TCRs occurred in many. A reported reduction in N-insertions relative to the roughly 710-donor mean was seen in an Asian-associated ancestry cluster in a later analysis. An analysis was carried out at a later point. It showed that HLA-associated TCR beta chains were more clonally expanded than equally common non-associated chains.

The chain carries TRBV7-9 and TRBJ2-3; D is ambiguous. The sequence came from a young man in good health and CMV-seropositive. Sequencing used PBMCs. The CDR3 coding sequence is TGTGCCAGCAGCTTAGCCTCCACAGACACAGATACGCAGTATTTT. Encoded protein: CASSLASTDTDTQYF.